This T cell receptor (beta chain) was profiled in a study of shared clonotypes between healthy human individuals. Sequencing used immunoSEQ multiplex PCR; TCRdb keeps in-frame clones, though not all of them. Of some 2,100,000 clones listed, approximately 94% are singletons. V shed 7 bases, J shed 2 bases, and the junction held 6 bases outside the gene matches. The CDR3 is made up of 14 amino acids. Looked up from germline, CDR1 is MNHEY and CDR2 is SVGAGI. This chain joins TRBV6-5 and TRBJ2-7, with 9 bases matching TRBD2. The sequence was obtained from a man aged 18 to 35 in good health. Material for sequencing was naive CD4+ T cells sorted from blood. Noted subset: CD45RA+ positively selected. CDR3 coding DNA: TGTGCCAGCACCCAGCGGGAGGTCCCCTACGAGCAGTACTTC. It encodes CASTQREVPYEQYF.